This T cell receptor (beta chain) was documented in a study of control samples from healthy donors and cancer patients. This clone showed up just once. TCRdb's copy holds only in-frame clones and misses some; the assay was immunoSEQ multiplex PCR. Counted here are 90,000 or so clones, about 87% occurring once; the ten biggest clones make up around an eighth. In germline, CDR1 is SGHRS, CDR2 YFSETQ. This CDR3 is 16 amino acids long. Trimming shortened V by 1 base and J by 9 bases, and 20 bases separated the two germline ends. Source material: blood. The receptor was derived from a woman in her 70s in good health. This chain links TRBV5-1 with TRBJ2-1; D not certain. The CDR3, as DNA: TGCGCCAGCAGCTTGTTTCCGCAGGTCGATATGGGTGAGCAGTTCTTC. Its protein is CASSLFPQVDMGEQFF.